These T cell receptor beta chains were read from a single sample in a study of blood T cell repertoires in COVID-19. The data were produced by immunoSEQ multiplex PCR, yet TCRdb's version contains in-frame clones alone and is incomplete. This table holds roughly 90,000 clones, more than 70% found once. The sample consisted of peripheral blood. The receptors derive from a man aged 50-60 years with acute or convalescent COVID-19. CDR3s include the opening cysteine and the closing phenylalanine or tryptophan. The order of the fields is CDR3 protein, CDR3 DNA, clone size, D gene, J gene, V gene. D genes are given only for firm matches. Only some rows state a clone size, as once, few, many or a class for expanded clones.

CDR3aa: CSARGANGYTF; CDR3nt: TGCAGTGCTAGGGGAGCCAATGGCTACACCTTC; abundance: .; d_gene: .; j_gene: TRBJ1-2; v_gene: TRBV20-1
CDR3aa: CASSPPGGGMTEAFF; CDR3nt: TGTGCCAGCAGCCCTCCCGGTGGAGGTATGACTGAAGCTTTCTTT; abundance: .; d_gene: .; j_gene: TRBJ1-1; v_gene: TRBV7-2
CDR3aa: CASSPQIWRENLNEQFF; CDR3nt: TGTGCCAGCAGCCCCCAGATTTGGCGGGAGAACCTGAATGAGCAGTTCTTC; abundance: .; d_gene: TRBD2; j_gene: TRBJ2-1; v_gene: TRBV9
CDR3aa: CASSLGPGSTDTQYF; CDR3nt: TGTGCCAGCAGCTTGGGGCCAGGGAGCACAGATACGCAGTATTTT; abundance: .; d_gene: .; j_gene: TRBJ2-3; v_gene: TRBV5-4
CDR3aa: CASSLASISTSTDTQYF; CDR3nt: TGTGCCAGCAGCTTGGCCTCGATAAGTACTAGCACAGATACGCAGTATTTT; abundance: .; d_gene: .; j_gene: TRBJ2-3; v_gene: TRBV5-6
CDR3aa: CASRLGTGSLGGYTF; CDR3nt: TGCGCCAGCCGTCTCGGGACAGGGTCACTTGGAGGCTACACCTTC; abundance: .; d_gene: TRBD1; j_gene: TRBJ1-2; v_gene: TRBV5-1
CDR3aa: CASSQEGLSGNTIYF; CDR3nt: TGTGCCAGCAGCCAAGAGGGCCTCTCTGGAAACACCATATATTTT; abundance: .; d_gene: .; j_gene: TRBJ1-3; v_gene: TRBV3-1/TRBV3-2
CDR3aa: CASNWGLAAPNEQFF; CDR3nt: TGTGCCAGCAACTGGGGGCTAGCGGCCCCCAATGAGCAGTTCTTC; abundance: .; d_gene: .; j_gene: TRBJ2-1; v_gene: TRBV6-5
CDR3aa: CASSRTSGGRLTGELFF; CDR3nt: TGTGCCAGCAGCCGGACTAGCGGGGGCCGACTTACCGGGGAGCTGTTTTTT; abundance: few; d_gene: TRBD2; j_gene: TRBJ2-2; v_gene: TRBV3-1/TRBV3-2
CDR3aa: CASSRNGGLRGYTF; CDR3nt: TGCGCCAGCAGCCGTAACGGGGGACTTCGGGGCTACACCTTC; abundance: .; d_gene: .; j_gene: TRBJ1-2; v_gene: TRBV4-3
CDR3aa: CASSPVQTSGRSSYEQYF; CDR3nt: TGTGCCAGCAGCCCCGTACAGACTAGCGGGAGAAGTTCCTACGAGCAGTACTTC; abundance: once; d_gene: TRBD2; j_gene: TRBJ2-7; v_gene: TRBV3-1/TRBV3-2
CDR3aa: CATRDSYYGYTF; CDR3nt: TGTGCCACCAGGGACAGTTACTATGGCTACACCTTC; abundance: .; d_gene: .; j_gene: TRBJ1-2; v_gene: TRBV24-1
CDR3aa: CASSKQGHPYTGELFF; CDR3nt: TGCGCCAGCAGCAAACAGGGTCACCCTTACACCGGGGAGCTGTTTTTT; abundance: .; d_gene: .; j_gene: TRBJ2-2; v_gene: TRBV5-1
CDR3aa: CASSGGSGQGSYNEQFF; CDR3nt: TGTGCCAGCAGTGGCGGATCGGGACAGGGTTCCTACAATGAGCAGTTCTTC; abundance: .; d_gene: TRBD1; j_gene: TRBJ2-1; v_gene: TRBV2
CDR3aa: CASSRGLAGGEADTQYF; CDR3nt: TGTGCCAGCAGTCGCGGACTAGCGGGGGGAGAGGCAGATACGCAGTATTTT; abundance: .; d_gene: TRBD2; j_gene: TRBJ2-3; v_gene: TRBV5-4
CDR3aa: CASSRTGAPQETQYF; CDR3nt: TGTGCCAGTAGCCGGACAGGGGCGCCCCAAGAGACCCAGTACTTC; abundance: .; d_gene: TRBD1; j_gene: TRBJ2-5; v_gene: TRBV19
CDR3aa: CAWTPYTGTANTGELFF; CDR3nt: TGTGCCTGGACCCCCTACACCGGGACAGCTAACACCGGGGAGCTGTTTTTT; abundance: medium-sized; d_gene: TRBD1; j_gene: TRBJ2-2; v_gene: TRBV30
CDR3aa: CSAQAGGGGYGYTF; CDR3nt: TGCAGCGCCCAAGCGGGGGGCGGGGGCTATGGCTACACCTTC; abundance: .; d_gene: .; j_gene: TRBJ1-2; v_gene: TRBV29-1
CDR3aa: CASSFDRGNYGYTF; CDR3nt: TGCGCCAGCAGCTTTGACAGGGGGAACTATGGCTACACCTTC; abundance: .; d_gene: TRBD1; j_gene: TRBJ1-2; v_gene: TRBV5-1
CDR3aa: CASSYQGASSEQYF; CDR3nt: TGTGCCAGCAGCTACCAGGGGGCGTCGAGTGAGCAGTACTTC; abundance: .; d_gene: TRBD1; j_gene: TRBJ2-7; v_gene: TRBV7-2
CDR3aa: CASSSGTLLRANVLTF; CDR3nt: TGCGCCAGCAGCTCCGGGACACTCCTAAGGGCCAACGTCCTGACTTTC; abundance: .; d_gene: .; j_gene: TRBJ2-6; v_gene: TRBV5-1
CDR3aa: CASSETGGYMANQPQHF; CDR3nt: TGTGCCAGCAGTGAGACAGGGGGCTATATGGCCAATCAGCCCCAGCATTTT; abundance: .; d_gene: TRBD1; j_gene: TRBJ1-5; v_gene: TRBV6-1
CDR3aa: CATHRQGNYEQYF; CDR3nt: TGTGCCACTCATCGACAGGGGAACTACGAGCAGTACTTC; abundance: .; d_gene: TRBD1; j_gene: TRBJ2-7; v_gene: TRBV6-5
CDR3aa: CAWSATRGNSPLHF; CDR3nt: TGTGCCTGGAGTGCGACCAGGGGGAATTCACCCCTCCACTTT; abundance: .; d_gene: TRBD1; j_gene: TRBJ1-6; v_gene: TRBV30
CDR3aa: CASSLGPVANQPQHF; CDR3nt: TGTGCCAGCAGCTTAGGTCCGGTCGCGAATCAGCCCCAGCATTTT; abundance: .; d_gene: .; j_gene: TRBJ1-5; v_gene: TRBV7-6
CDR3aa: CASSSRLAGGPGYEQYF; CDR3nt: TGTGCCAGCAGTTCCCGACTAGCGGGAGGGCCGGGCTACGAGCAGTACTTC; abundance: .; d_gene: TRBD2; j_gene: TRBJ2-7; v_gene: TRBV27
CDR3aa: CASSPRGLSDYNEQFF; CDR3nt: TGTGCCAGCAGTCCCCGAGGGCTTTCGGACTACAATGAGCAGTTCTTC; abundance: .; d_gene: .; j_gene: TRBJ2-1; v_gene: TRBV27
CDR3aa: CASSQEGTGLAKNIQYF; CDR3nt: TGCGCCAGCAGCCAAGAGGGGACAGGGCTAGCCAAAAACATTCAGTACTTC; abundance: .; d_gene: TRBD1; j_gene: TRBJ2-4; v_gene: TRBV4-3
CDR3aa: CASSELAGDGNEQFF; CDR3nt: TGTGCCAGCAGCGAACTAGCGGGGGATGGGAATGAGCAGTTCTTC; abundance: few; d_gene: TRBD2; j_gene: TRBJ2-1; v_gene: TRBV9
CDR3aa: CASSLGGGENIQYF; CDR3nt: TGCGCCAGCAGCTTGGGCGGGGGGGAAAACATTCAGTACTTC; abundance: .; d_gene: TRBD2; j_gene: TRBJ2-4; v_gene: TRBV5-1
CDR3aa: CASSLKAGEGHEQYF; CDR3nt: TGTGCCAGCTCTCTGAAAGCGGGAGAAGGGCACGAGCAGTACTTC; abundance: .; d_gene: TRBD2; j_gene: TRBJ2-7; v_gene: TRBV18